Presented here are 14 T cell receptor beta chains from one specimen sequenced in a study of PD-L1 blockade in urothelial cancer. Produced via immunoSEQ multiplex PCR; TCRdb's table is partial and in-frame only. The table has around 19,000 clones, around nine tenths seen once. The starting material was PBMCs, obtained around atezolizumab (anti-PD-L1) treatment. The receptors here all came from a man aged 45-65 years with urothelial cancer.

This clone was counted a few times. For the CDR3, the DNA is TGCGCCAGCAGCTTGGCTGGCGGGAACTACGAGCAGTACTTC. Encoded protein: CASSLAGGNYEQYF. The chain recombines TRBV5-1 with TRBJ2-7; TRBD2 might be the D (6 bases). The germline V gene encodes CDR1 SGHRS and CDR2 YFSETQ. Trimming shortened V by 0 bases and J by 3 bases, and 10 bases separated the two germline ends. The CDR3 length is 14 residues.

V usage is TRBV19 and J usage is TRBJ2-7; D may be TRBD1 (5 bases). Germline loops: CDR1 LNHDA, CDR2 SQIVND (reference sequence). V lost 8 bases to trimming and J lost 0 bases, with 11 bases between them. This CDR3 has 13 residues. CDR3: CASATTASYEQYF. Here the CDR3 DNA reads TGTGCCAGTGCTACGACAGCCTCCTACGAGCAGTACTTC.

This clone appeared a single time. V and J are TRBV4-3 and TRBJ2-7; 9 positions match TRBD1. The V and J ends lost 0 bases and 1 base, in that order; junction bases with no gene match: 4. The V gene's germline CDR1 is LGHNA and CDR2 YSLEER. This CDR3 contains 16 residues. The CDR3 reads CASSQDPGTGSYEQYF. Written as DNA, the CDR3 is TGCGCCAGCAGCCAAGATCCAGGGACAGGGTCCTACGAGCAGTACTTC.

The chain couples TRBV5-4 to TRBJ2-7, with 10 nucleotides matching TRBD2. The germline V gene encodes CDR1 SGHNT and CDR2 YYREEE (reference sequence). The CDR3 totals 17 residues. V lost 6 bases and J lost 2; bases outside the gene matches: 14. CDR3 sequence: CASTLTPTSGNAYEQYF. The CDR3 coding sequence is TGTGCCAGCACCCTGACTCCAACTAGCGGGAACGCCTACGAGCAGTACTTC.

The chain carries TRBV7-2 and TRBJ2-1; TRBD2 matches 7 bases. CDR1 and CDR2 from the germline V gene are SGHTA and FQGNSA. V dropped 1 base and J dropped 3; count of bases not matched to a gene: 15. This CDR3 comprises 19 residues. The CDR3 loop is CASSLGGGRAEVNYNEQFF. The DNA for the CDR3 is TGTGCCAGCAGCTTAGGGGGTGGGAGGGCGGAGGTAAACTACAATGAGCAGTTCTTC.

The gene calls are TRBV18 and TRBJ2-2, with D possibly matching TRBD1 (5 bases). This CDR3 has 13 residues. Germline-derived CDR1 and CDR2 are KGHSH and LQKENI. Deletions cut 2 bases from V and 6 bases from J, with 7 bases between. The CDR3, as DNA: TGTGCCAGCTCACCAATCAGGGCCGGGGAGCTGTTTTTT. Protein product: CASSPIRAGELFF.

The chain uses TRBV7-2 and TRBJ2-7; 8 bases align to TRBD1. Germline lookup yields CDR1 SGHTA and CDR2 FQGNSA. The CDR3 covers 14 residues. The J segment lost 2 bases and the V segment lost 5 bases, leaving 5 bases of the junction unmatched. As DNA, the CDR3 is TGTGCCAGCAGCAGGACAGGGAGCCCCTACGAGCAGTACTTC. Translated, it gives CASSRTGSPYEQYF.

The chain links TRBV7-9 to TRBJ2-3, with D uncertain. Trimming took off 1 base at V and 2 bases at J, with 4 bases between the two ends. Germline V gene data show CDR1 as SEHNR and CDR2 as FQNEAQ (reference sequence). The CDR3 consists of 13 residues. CDR3 region: CASSLVNTDTQYF. Written as DNA, the CDR3 is TGTGCCAGCAGCTTAGTCAACACAGATACGCAGTATTTT.

J is TRBJ1-1 and V is TRBV6-1; 8 positions agree with TRBD1. J lost 7 bases, V lost 6 bases, and 10 bases had no gene match. Germline V gene sequence: CDR1 MNHNS, CDR2 SASEGT. CDR3 size: 14 residues. Here the CDR3 reads CASSPDRGRGEAFF. CDR3 bases: TGTGCCAGCAGCCCCGACAGGGGCCGCGGTGAAGCTTTCTTT.

This rearrangement joins TRBV4-1 to TRBJ2-7, with 9 bases that match TRBD1. Germline assignment: CDR1 MGHRA and CDR2 YSYEKL. The V segment lost 2 bases and the J segment 8 bases; nucleotides outside the gene matches: 10. The CDR3 totals 15 residues. The DNA for the CDR3 is TGCGCCAGCAGCCAAACCGGGACAGGGATTGGGCAGCAGTACTTC. This sequence encodes CASSQTGTGIGQQYF.

This clone was observed a few times. The chain combines TRBV4-1 with TRBJ1-4; D gene uncertain. Trimming took 3 bases from V and 8 from J, leaving 7 bases between them. Germline V gene sequence: CDR1 MGHRA, CDR2 YSYEKL. The CDR3 contains 12 residues. The DNA of the CDR3 is TGCGCCAGCAGCCAGCACAAGGAAAAACTGTTTTTT. As protein: CASSQHKEKLFF.

This clone was observed once. This chain links TRBV10-3 with TRBJ2-7, with D tentatively TRBD2 (6 bases). From germline, CDR1 is ENHRY and CDR2 SYGVKD. V shed 0 bases and J shed 4 bases, with 13 bases lying between them. The CDR3 length is 15 residues. CDR3 residues: CAISESGVGGYEQYF. The CDR3 DNA reads TGTGCCATCAGTGAGTCAGGGGTGGGGGGTTACGAGCAGTACTTC.

This clone was counted a single time. This chain uses TRBV5-4 with TRBJ1-1; 9 bases map to TRBD1. The CDR3 covers 15 residues. CDR1 and CDR2 (germline): SGHNT, YYREEE (reference sequence). Unmatched junction bases numbered 8, after V lost 4 bases and J lost 4 bases. The CDR3: CASSRGTGFGTEAFF. The CDR3 coding sequence is TGTGCCAGCAGCAGGGGGACAGGGTTTGGCACTGAAGCTTTCTTT.

The chain couples TRBV5-1 to TRBJ2-1, with 16 bases aligning to TRBD2. Germline V gene sequence: CDR1 SGHRS, CDR2 YFSETQ. The CDR3 is 18 residues long. The trim removed 7 bases at V and 0 bases at J, leaving 7 bases unmatched. The CDR3 sequence is CASRPGLAGGPSYNEQFF. The CDR3 DNA reads TGCGCCAGCCGACCGGGACTAGCGGGAGGGCCCTCCTACAATGAGCAGTTCTTC. The variable domain in full, with the rest retrieved from reference TRBV5-1 and TRBJ2-1, is KAGVTQTPRYLIKTRGQQVTLSCSPISGHRSVSWYQQTPGQGLQFLFEYFSETQRNKGNFPGRFSGRQFSNSRSEMNVSTLELGDSALYLCASRPGLAGGPSYNEQFFGPGTRLTVL.